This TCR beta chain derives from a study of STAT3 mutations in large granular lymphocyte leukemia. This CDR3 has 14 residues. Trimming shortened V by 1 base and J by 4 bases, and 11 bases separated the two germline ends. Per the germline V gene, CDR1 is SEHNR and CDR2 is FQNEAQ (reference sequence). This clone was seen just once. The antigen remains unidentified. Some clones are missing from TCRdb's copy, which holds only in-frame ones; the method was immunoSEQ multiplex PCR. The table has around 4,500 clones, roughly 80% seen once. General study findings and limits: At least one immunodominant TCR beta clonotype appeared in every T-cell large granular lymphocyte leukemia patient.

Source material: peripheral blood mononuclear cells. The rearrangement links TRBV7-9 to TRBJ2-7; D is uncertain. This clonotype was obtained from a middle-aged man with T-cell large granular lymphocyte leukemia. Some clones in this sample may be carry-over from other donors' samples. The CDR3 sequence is CASSLVSEKYEQYF. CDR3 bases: TGTGCCAGCAGCTTAGTATCAGAAAAATACGAGCAGTACTTC.